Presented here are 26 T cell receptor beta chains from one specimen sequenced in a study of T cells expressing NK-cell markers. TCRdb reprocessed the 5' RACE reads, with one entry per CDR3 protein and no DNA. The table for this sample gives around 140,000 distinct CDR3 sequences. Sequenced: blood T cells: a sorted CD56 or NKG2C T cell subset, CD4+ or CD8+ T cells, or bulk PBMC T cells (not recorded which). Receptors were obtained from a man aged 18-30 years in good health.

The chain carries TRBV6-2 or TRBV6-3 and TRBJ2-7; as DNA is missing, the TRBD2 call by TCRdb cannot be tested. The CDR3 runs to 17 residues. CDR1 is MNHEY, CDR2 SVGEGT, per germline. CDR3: CASSYVPGLQAAYEQYF.

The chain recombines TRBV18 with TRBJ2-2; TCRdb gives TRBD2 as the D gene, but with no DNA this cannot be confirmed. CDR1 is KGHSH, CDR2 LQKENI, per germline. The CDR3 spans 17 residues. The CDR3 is CASSTSMAQGSTGELFF. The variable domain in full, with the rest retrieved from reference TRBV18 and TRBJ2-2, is NAGVMQNPRHLVRRRGQEARLRCSPMKGHSHVYWYRQLPEEGLKFMVYLQKENIIDESGMPKERFSAEFPKEGPSILRIQQVVRGDSAAYFCASSTSMAQGSTGELFFGEGSRLTVL.

The CDR3 sequence: CASTPLAGSLNEQFF. The J gene is TRBJ2-1, the V gene TRBV19; TCRdb calls TRBD2, which cannot be checked without DNA. CDR1 is LNHDA and CDR2 is SQIVND in the germline V gene (reference sequence). The CDR3 extends over 15 amino acids.

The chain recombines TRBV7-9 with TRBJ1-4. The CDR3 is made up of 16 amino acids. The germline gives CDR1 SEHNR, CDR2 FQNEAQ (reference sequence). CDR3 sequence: CASSSPRGGREEKLFF.

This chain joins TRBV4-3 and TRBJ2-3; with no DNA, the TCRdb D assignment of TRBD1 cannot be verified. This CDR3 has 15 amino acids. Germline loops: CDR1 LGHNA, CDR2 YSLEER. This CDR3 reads CASSQGESSTDTQYF.

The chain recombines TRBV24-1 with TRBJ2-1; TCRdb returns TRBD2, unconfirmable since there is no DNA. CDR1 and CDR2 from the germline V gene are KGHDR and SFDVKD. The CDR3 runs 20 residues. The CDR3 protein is CATSDPGHWTSGRGDNEQFF.

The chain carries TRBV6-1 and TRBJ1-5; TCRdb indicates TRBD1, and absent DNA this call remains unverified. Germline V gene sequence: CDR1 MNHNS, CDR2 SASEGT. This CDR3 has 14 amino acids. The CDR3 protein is CAAGQAYSNQPQHF.

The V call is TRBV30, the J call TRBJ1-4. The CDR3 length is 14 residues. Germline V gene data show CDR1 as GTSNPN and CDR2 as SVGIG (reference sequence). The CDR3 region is CAWSESGTNEKLFF. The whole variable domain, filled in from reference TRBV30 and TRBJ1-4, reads SQTIHQWPATLVQPVGSPLSLECTVEGTSNPNLYWYRQAAGRGLQLLFYSVGIGQISSEVPQNLSASRPQDRQFILSSKKLLLSDSGFYLCAWSESGTNEKLFFGSGTQLSVL.

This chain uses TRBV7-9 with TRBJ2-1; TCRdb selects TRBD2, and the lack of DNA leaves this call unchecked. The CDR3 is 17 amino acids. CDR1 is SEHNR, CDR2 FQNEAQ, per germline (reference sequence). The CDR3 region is CASSGASGTTSYNEQFF. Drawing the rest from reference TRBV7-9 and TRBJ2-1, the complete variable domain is DTGVSQNPRHKITKRGQNVTFRCDPISEHNRLYWYRQTLGQGPEFLTYFQNEAQLEKSRLLSDRFSAERPKGSFSTLEIQRTEQGDSAMYLCASSGASGTTSYNEQFFGPGTRLTVL.

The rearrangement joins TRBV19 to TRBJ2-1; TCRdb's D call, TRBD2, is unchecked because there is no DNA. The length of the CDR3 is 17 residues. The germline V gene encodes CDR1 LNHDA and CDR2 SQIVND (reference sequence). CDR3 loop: CASKGPDGGMPYNEQFF.

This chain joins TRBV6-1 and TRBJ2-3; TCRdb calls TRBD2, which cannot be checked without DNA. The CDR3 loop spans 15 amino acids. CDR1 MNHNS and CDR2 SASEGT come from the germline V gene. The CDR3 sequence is CASSEGLAGHDTQYF.

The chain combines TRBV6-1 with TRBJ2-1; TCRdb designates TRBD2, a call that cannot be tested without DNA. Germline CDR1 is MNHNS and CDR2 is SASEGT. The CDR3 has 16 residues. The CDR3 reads CASSEPTSGRAFEQFF.

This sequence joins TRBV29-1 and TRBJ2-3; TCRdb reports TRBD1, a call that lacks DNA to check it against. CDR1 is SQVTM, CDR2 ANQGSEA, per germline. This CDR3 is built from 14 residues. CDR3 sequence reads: CSVLDDRSTDTQYF.

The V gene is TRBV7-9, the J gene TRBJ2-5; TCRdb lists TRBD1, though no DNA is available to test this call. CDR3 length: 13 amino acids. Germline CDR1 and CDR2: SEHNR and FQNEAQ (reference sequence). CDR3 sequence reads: CASSPGQRETQYF.

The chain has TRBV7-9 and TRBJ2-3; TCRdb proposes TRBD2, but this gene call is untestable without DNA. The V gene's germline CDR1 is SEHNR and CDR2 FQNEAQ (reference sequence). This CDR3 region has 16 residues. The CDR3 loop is CASSPFQREGPDTQYF.

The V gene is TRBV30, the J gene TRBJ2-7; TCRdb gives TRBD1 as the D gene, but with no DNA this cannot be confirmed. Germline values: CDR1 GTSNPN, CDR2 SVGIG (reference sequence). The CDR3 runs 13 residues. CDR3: CAWTGTGLHEQYF.

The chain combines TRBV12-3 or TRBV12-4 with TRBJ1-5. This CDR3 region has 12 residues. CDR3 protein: CASSWWSQPQHF.

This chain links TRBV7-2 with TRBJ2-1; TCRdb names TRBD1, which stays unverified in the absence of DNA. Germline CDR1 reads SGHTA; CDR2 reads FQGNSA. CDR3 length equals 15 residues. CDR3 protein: CASSLLTGVDNEQFF.

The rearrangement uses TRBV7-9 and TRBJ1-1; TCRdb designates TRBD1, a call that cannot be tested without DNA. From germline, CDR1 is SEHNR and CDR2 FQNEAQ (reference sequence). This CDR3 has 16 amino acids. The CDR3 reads CASSPGQGARGTEAFF. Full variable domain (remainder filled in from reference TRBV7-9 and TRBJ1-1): DTGVSQNPRHKITKRGQNVTFRCDPISEHNRLYWYRQTLGQGPEFLTYFQNEAQLEKSRLLSDRFSAERPKGSFSTLEIQRTEQGDSAMYLCASSPGQGARGTEAFFGQGTRLTVV.

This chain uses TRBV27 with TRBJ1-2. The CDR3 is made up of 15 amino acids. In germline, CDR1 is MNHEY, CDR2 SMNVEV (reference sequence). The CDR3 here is CASSSSPLEGYGYTF.

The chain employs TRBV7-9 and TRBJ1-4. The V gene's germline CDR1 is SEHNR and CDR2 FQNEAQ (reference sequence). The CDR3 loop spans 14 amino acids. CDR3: CASSVDDRPEKLFF.

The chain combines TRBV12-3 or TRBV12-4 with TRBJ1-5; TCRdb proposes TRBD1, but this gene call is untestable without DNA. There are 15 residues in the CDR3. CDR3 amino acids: CASSRAGHIDQPQHF.

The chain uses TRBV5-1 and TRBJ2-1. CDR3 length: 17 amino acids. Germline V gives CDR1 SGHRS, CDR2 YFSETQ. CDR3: CASSPLKDPHSYNEQFF.

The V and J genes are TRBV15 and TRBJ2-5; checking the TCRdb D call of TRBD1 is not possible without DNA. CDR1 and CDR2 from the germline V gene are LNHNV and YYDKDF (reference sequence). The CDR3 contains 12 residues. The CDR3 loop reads CATSDRGETQYF.

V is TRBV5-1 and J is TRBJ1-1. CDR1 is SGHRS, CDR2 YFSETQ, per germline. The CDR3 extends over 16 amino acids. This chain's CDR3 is CASSLALRIPNTEAFF.

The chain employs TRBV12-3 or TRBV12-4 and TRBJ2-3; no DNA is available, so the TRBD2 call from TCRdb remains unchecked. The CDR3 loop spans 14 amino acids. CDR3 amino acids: CASSFLGPTDTQYF.